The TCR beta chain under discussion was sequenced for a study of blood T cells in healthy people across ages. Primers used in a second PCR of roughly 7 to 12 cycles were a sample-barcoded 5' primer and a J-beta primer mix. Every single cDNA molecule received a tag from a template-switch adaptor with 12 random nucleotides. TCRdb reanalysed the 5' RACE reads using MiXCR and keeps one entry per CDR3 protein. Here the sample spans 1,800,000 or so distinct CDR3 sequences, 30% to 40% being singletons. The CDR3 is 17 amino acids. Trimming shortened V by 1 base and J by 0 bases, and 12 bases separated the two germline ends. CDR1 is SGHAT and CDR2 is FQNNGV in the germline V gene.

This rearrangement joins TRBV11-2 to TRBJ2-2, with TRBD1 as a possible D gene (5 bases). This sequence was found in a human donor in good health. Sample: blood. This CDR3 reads CASSLGRRTTNTGELFF. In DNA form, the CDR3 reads TGTGCCAGCAGCTTAGGCCGGCGGACAACGAACACCGGGGAGCTGTTTTTT. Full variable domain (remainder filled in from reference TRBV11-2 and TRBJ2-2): EAGVAQSPRYKIIEKRQSVAFWCNPISGHATLYWYQQILGQGPKLLIQFQNNGVVDDSQLPKDRFSAERLKGVDSTLKIQPAKLEDSAVYLCASSLGRRTTNTGELFFGEGSRLTVL.